Sequencing of this T cell receptor (beta chain) was carried out in a study of monozygotic twins with inflammatory bowel disease. Overall study results and limits: IBD patients, compared with healthy twins, shared fewer clonotypes with others (especially with disease activity).

Researchers used around 3,800 ng of total RNA for each TCR library. Eight separate reactions per sample yielded the cDNA. Reanalyzing the 5' RACE reads, TCRdb keeps one entry per CDR3 protein, without DNA. The listing records about 160,000 distinct CDR3 sequences. Germline CDR1 KGHSH, CDR2 LQKENI. The CDR3 has 21 amino acids. The authors isolated total RNA from whole blood without sorting T cells. With respect to this clonotype: Its specificity is unknown.

The sequencing input was blood. This clonotype was obtained from a human donor with ulcerative colitis or Crohn's disease, or a healthy co-twin of an affected twin (not recorded which). The chain recombines TRBV18 with TRBJ2-5; TCRdb's D call, TRBD1, is unchecked because there is no DNA. The CDR3 loop is CASSPPNDRVSERARMETQYF.